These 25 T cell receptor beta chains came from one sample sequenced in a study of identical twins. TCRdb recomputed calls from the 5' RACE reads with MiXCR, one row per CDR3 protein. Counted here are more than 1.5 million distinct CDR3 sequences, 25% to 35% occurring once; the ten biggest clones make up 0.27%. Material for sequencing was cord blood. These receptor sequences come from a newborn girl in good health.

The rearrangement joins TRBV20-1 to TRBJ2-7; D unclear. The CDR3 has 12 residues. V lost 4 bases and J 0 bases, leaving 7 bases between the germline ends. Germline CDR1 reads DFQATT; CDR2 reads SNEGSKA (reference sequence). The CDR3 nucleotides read TGCAGTGCTATCAAAACCTCCTACGAGCAGTACTTC. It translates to CSAIKTSYEQYF.

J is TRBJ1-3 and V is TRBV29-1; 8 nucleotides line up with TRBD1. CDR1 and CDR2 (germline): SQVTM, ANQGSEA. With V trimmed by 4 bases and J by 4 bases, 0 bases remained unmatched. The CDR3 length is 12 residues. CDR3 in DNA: TGCAGCGTTGCAGGGGGCGGAAACACCATATATTTT. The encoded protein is CSVAGGGNTIYF.

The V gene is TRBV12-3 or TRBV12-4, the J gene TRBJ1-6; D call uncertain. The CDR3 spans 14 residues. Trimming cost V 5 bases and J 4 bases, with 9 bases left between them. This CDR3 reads CASSQDLYNSPLHF. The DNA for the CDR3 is TGTGCCAGCAGTCAGGACCTTTATAATTCACCCCTCCACTTT.

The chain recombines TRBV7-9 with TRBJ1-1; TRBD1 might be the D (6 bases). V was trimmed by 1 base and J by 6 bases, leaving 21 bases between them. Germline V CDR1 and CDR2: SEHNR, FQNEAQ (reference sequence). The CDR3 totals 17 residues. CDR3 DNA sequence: TGTGCCAGCAGCTTAGTAGTTTATAGGGGGAAAAGGGCTGAAGCTTTCTTT. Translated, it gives CASSLVVYRGKRAEAFF.

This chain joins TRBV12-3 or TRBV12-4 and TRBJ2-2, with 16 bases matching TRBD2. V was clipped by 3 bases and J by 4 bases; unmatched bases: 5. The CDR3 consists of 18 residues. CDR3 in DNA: TGTGCCAGCAGTTTGGGACTAGCGGGAGGGCCGGGCACCGGGGAGCTGTTTTTT. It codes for CASSLGLAGGPGTGELFF.

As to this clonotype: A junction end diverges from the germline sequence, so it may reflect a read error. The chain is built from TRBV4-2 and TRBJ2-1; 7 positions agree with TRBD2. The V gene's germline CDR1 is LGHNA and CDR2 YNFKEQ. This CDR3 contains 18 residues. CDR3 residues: CASIQAVWGGAPYNEQFF. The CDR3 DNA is TGTGCCAGCATCCAAGCAGTTTGGGGGGGAGCTCCTTACAATGAGCAGTTCTTC.

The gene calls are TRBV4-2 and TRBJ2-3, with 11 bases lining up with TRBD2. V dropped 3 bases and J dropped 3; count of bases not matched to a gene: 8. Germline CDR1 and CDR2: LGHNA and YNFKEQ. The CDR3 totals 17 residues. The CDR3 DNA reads TGTGCCAGCAGCCAGGCTAGCGGGAGGCCCGGAACAGATACGCAGTATTTT. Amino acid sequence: CASSQASGRPGTDTQYF.

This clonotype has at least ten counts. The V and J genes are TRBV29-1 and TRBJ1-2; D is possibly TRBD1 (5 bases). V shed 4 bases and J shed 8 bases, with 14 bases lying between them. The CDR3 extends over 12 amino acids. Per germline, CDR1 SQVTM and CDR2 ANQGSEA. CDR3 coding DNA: TGCAGCGTTGTTCCTTCCGCAGGGGGCTACACCTTC. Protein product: CSVVPSAGGYTF.

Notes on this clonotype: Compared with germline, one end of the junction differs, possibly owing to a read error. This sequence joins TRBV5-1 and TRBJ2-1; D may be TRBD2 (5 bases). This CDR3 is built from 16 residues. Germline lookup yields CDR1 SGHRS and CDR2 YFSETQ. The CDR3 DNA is TGTGCCAGCAGCACCTTCTCTAGCTTAAACTACAGTGAGCAGTTCTTC. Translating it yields CASSTFSSLNYSEQFF.

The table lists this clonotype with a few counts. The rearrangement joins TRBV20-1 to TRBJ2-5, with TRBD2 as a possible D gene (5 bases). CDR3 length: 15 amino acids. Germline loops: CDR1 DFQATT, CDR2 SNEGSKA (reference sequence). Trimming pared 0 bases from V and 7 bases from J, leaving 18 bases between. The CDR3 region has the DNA TGCAGTGCTAGAGACCGAGAAACTAGGAAGGGGACCCAGTACTTC. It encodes CSARDRETRKGTQYF.

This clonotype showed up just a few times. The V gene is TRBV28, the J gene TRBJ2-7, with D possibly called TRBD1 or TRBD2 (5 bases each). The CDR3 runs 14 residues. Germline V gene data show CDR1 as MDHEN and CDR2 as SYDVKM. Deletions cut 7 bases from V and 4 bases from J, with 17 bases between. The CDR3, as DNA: TGTGCCAGCACCCCCGGGACCATATTATACGAGCAGTACTTC. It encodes CASTPGTILYEQYF.

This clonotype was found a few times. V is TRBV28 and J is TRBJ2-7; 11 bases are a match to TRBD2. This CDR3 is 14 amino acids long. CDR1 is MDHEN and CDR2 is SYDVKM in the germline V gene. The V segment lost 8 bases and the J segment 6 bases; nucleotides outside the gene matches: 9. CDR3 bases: TGTGCCAGCGGGATAACTAGCGGGAGAAGCGAGCAGTACTTC. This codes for CASGITSGRSEQYF.

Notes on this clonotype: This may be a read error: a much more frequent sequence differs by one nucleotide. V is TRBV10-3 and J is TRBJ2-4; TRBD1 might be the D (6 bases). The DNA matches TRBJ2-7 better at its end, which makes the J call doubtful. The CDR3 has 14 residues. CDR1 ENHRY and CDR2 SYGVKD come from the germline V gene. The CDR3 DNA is TGTGCCGTCAGTGAGTCAACAGGGAGCTACGAGCAGTACTTC. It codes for CAVSESTGSYEQYF.

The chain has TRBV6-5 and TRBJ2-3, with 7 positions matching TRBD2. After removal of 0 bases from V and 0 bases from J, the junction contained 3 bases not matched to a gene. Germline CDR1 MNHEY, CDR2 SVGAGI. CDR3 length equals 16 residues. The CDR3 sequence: CASSYSLALSTDTQYF. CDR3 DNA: TGTGCCAGCAGTTACTCACTAGCGCTCAGCACAGATACGCAGTATTTT.

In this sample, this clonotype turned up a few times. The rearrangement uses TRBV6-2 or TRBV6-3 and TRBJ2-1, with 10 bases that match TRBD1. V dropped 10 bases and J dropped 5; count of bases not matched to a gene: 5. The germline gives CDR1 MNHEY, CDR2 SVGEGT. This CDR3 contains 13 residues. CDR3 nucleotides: TGTGCCACCCGGGACAGGGGTAACAATGAGCAGTTCTTC. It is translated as CATRDRGNNEQFF.

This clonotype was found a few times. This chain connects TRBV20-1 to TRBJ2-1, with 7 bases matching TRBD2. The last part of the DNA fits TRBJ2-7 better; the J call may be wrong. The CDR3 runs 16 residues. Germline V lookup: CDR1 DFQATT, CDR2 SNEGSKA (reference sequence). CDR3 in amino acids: CSARDPSSGAYNEQYF. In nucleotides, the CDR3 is TGCAGTGCTAGAGACCCCTCTAGCGGAGCCTACAATGAGCAGTACTTC.

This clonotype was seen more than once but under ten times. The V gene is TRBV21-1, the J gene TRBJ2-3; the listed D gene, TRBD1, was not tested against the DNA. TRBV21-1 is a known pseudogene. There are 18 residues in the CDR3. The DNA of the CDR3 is TGTGCCAGCAGCAAAGTACGACGGGGGCAGGGGGCAACAGATACGCAGTATTTT. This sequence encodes CASSKVRRGQGATDTQYF.

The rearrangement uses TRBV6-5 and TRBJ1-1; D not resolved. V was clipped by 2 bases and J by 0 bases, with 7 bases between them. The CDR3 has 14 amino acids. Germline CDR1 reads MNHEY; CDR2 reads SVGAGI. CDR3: CASSYEQMNTEAFF. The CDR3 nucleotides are TGTGCCAGCAGTTACGAACAGATGAACACTGAAGCTTTCTTT.

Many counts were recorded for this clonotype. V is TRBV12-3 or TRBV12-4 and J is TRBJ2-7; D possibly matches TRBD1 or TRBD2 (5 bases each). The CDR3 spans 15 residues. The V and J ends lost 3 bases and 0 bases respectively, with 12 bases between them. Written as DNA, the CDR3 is TGTGCCAGCAGTTTGTCGGGACCGCTCTCCTACGAGCAGTACTTC. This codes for CASSLSGPLSYEQYF.

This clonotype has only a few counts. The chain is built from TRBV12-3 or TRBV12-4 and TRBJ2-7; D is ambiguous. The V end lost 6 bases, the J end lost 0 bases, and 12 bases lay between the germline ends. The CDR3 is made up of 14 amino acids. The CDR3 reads CASSPAAPSYEQYF. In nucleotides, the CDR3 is TGTGCCAGCAGCCCAGCAGCCCCCTCCTACGAGCAGTACTTC.

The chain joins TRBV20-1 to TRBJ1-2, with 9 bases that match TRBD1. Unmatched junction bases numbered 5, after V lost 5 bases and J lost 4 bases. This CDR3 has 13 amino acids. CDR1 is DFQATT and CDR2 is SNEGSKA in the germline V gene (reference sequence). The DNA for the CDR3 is TGCAGTGCTCTAGGACAGGGGCTCTATGGCTACACCTTC. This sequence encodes CSALGQGLYGYTF.

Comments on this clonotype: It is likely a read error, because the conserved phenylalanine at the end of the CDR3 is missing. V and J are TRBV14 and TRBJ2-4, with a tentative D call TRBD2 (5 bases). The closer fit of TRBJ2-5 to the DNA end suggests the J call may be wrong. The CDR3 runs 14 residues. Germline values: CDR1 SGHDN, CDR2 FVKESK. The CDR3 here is CASSPDFPQETQYL. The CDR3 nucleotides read TGTGCCAGCAGCCCGGACTTTCCCCAAGAGACCCAGTACTTA.

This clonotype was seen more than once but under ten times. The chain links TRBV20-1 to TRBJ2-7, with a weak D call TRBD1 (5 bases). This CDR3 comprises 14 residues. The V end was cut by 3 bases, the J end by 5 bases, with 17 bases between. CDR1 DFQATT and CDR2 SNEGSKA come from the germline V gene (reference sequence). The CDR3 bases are TGCAGTGCTAGGCGACGGCAGGGTGGGAACGAGCAGTACTTC. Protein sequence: CSARRRQGGNEQYF.

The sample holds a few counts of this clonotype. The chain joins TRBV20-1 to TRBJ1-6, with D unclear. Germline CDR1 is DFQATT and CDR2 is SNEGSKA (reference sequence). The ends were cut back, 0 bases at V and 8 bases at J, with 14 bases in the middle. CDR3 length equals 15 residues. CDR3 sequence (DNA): TGCAGTGCTAGAGATTCGGCGGGGAACTATTCACCCCTCCACTTT. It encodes CSARDSAGNYSPLHF.

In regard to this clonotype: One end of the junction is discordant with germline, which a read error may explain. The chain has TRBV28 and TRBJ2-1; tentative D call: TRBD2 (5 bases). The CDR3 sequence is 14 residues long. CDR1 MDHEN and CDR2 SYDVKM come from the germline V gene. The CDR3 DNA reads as TGTGCCGGCAGTTTTAGGAAGCGGAACAATGAGCAGTTCTTC. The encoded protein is CAGSFRKRNNEQFF.